This T cell receptor (beta chain) is from a study of blood T cell repertoires in COVID-19. Study context: Samples came from the United States, Italy and Spain, spanning acute and convalescent COVID-19.

This clone was counted once. Looked up from germline, CDR1 is MNHNS and CDR2 is SASEGT. This CDR3 has 15 residues. The V gene lost 2 bases and the J gene lost 1 base, with 9 bases spanning the gap. Original analysis: For nucleated cells, counts were estimated from reference gene primer amplification. TCRdb's table, derived via immunoSEQ multiplex PCR, lists solely in-frame clones and lacks some. Clone size and V and J calls were adopted from that table, with D and trimming inferred from the DNA. Seen here are 40,000 to 60,000 clones, over 65% observed once, and the top ten hold just under 9%. The source is a woman between 70 and 85 years old with acute or convalescent COVID-19. Sequencing was carried out using peripheral blood. The V call is TRBV6-1, the J call TRBJ1-5, with a tentative D call TRBD1 (5 bases). CDR3 loop: CASSERGVSNQPQHF. In nucleotides, the CDR3 is TGTGCCAGCAGTGAACGGGGGGTGAGCAATCAGCCCCAGCATTTT.